This entry concerns a single TCR beta chain. Antigen specificity is unknown. Germline V gene lookup returns CDR1 SGHTA and CDR2 FQGNSA. Germline trimming cut 4 bases from V and 0 bases from J; bases unmatched to any gene: 5. The CDR3 sequence is 16 residues long. This entry is derived from a study of cytomegalovirus exposure and HLA in healthy donors. Overall study: Prior work identified around 110 million unique TCR beta sequences in some 200 million T cells.

While unrecorded immune exposures were likely, the donors were nominally healthy when sampled. Study observations and caveats: The authors listed approximately 160 TCR beta chains as cytomegalovirus-associated.

PCR amplification relied on 60 Vbeta primers (plus 13 Jbeta primers). Assay: immunoSEQ multiplex PCR; the TCRdb copy retains only in-frame clones and omits some. The sample holds some 200,000 clones; 75% to 85% are singletons and the top ten take roughly 0.8%. Sequenced material: PBMCs. The genes are TRBV7-2 and TRBJ1-4, with 7 positions matching TRBD1. The TCR was taken from a woman aged 18-29 years in good health and CMV-seronegative. This CDR3 reads CASSSTGFATNEKLFF. The DNA for the CDR3 is TGTGCCAGCAGCTCGACAGGGTTTGCAACTAATGAAAAACTGTTTTTT.